This T cell receptor (beta chain) derives from a study of identical twins. Regarding the study as a whole: The study found excess low generation probability among twin-shared out-of-frame alpha sequences. Within cord blood, abundant beta clonotypes carried fewer insertions, but memory repertoires showed no such trend.

CDR3 length: 15 residues. V was clipped by 2 bases and J by 11 bases; unmatched bases: 12. Looked up from germline, CDR1 is LNHDA and CDR2 is SQIVND (reference sequence). This clonotype was picked up a small number of times. Its antigen is unidentified. Healthy Caucasians alone served as donors. After template switching added a universal primer site, the resulting cDNA carried unique molecular identifiers. TCRdb recomputed calls from the 5' RACE reads with MiXCR, one row per CDR3 protein. The sample consists of 400,000 to 550,000 distinct CDR3 sequences, roughly an eighth of them appearing once. These data also featured in a second study, about yellow fever vaccine responses in identical twins.

The chain recombines TRBV19 with TRBJ2-1, with TRBD1 identical over 7 bases. The TCR sequence derives from a woman in her late teens or twenties in good health. The sample was CD4+ T cells sorted from blood. The CDR3 sequence is CASSIPGQQAPKQFF. The CDR3 region has the DNA TGTGCCAGTAGTATACCGGGACAGCAGGCGCCCAAGCAGTTCTTC. Full variable domain (remainder filled in from reference TRBV19 and TRBJ2-1): DGGITQSPKYLFRKEGQNVTLSCEQNLNHDAMYWYRQDPGQGLRLIYYSQIVNDFQKGDIAEGYSVSREKKESFPLTVTSAQKNPTAFYLCASSIPGQQAPKQFFGPGTRLTVL.